Listed below are T cell receptor beta chains from one sample, sequenced in a study of OX40 agonist ivuxolimab in advanced cancers. Repertoires were generated with immunoSEQ multiplex PCR, while TCRdb's copy carries only in-frame clones and drops some. This table holds approximately 66,000 clones, approximately 90% found once. The sequencing used CD4+ or CD8+ T cells sorted from blood, collected in a trial of the OX40 agonist ivuxolimab. These TCRs come from an adult with an advanced solid tumor such as melanoma, head and neck, liver or kidney cancer. Both conserved end residues are part of each CDR3. The D gene is left open where the match is weak. Not every row has a clone size; where given, it reads once, few, many or a size class.

abundance	v_gene	d_gene	j_gene	CDR3aa	CDR3nt
NA	TRBV19	NA	TRBJ1-2	CASNPGGGYTF	TGTGCCAGTAATCCGGGAGGCGGCTACACCTTC
NA	TRBV4-1	NA	TRBJ1-1	CASSPRESTEAFF	TGCGCCAGCAGTCCCAGGGAATCTACTGAAGCTTTCTTT
NA	TRBV6-6	NA	TRBJ1-1	CASSSFGMKNTEAFF	TGTGCCAGCAGCTCGTTCGGGATGAAGAACACTGAAGCTTTCTTT
NA	TRBV5-1	NA	TRBJ1-1	CASWQGTGNTEAFF	TGCGCCAGCTGGCAGGGGACGGGGAACACTGAAGCTTTCTTT
NA	TRBV6-6	NA	TRBJ2-5	CASSSRGEETQYF	TGTGCCAGCAGTTCTAGAGGGGAGGAGACCCAGTACTTC
NA	TRBV5-1	NA	TRBJ2-3	CASSLGRDTQYF	TGCGCCAGCAGCTTGGGGCGAGATACGCAGTATTTT
NA	TRBV28	NA	TRBJ2-7	CASSPHSIRDEQYF	TGTGCCAGCAGTCCCCACTCCATTCGTGACGAGCAGTACTTC
NA	TRBV30	NA	TRBJ2-3	CAWSLPTDTQYF	TGTGCCTGGAGTCTGCCCACAGATACGCAGTATTTT
NA	TRBV6-6	NA	TRBJ1-3	CASSRQASSGNTIYF	TGTGCCAGCAGTCGACAGGCTAGCTCTGGAAACACCATATATTTT
once	TRBV7-2	NA	TRBJ2-7	CASSLDSNLRYEQYF	TGTGCCAGCAGCCTTGACAGTAACCTCCGCTACGAGCAGTACTTC
once	TRBV18	NA	TRBJ2-7	CASSPLTYEQYF	TGTGCCAGCTCACCACTAACCTACGAGCAGTACTTC
NA	TRBV20-1	NA	TRBJ1-6	CSAARGSPLHF	TGCAGTGCGGCACGGGGGTCACCCCTCCACTTT
NA	TRBV6-5	NA	TRBJ1-3	CASSYSRGSGDTIYF	TGTGCCAGCAGTTACTCGAGGGGGTCTGGGGACACCATATATTTT
NA	TRBV19	NA	TRBJ2-5	CASSLGGAETQYF	TGTGCCAGTAGCCTTGGGGGGGCTGAGACCCAGTACTTC
NA	TRBV5-4	NA	TRBJ2-7	CASSRGQGAYEQYF	TGTGCCAGCAGCAGAGGACAAGGAGCCTACGAGCAGTACTTC
NA	TRBV28	TRBD1	TRBJ1-5	CASRRGHNQPQHF	TGTGCCAGCAGAAGGGGGCACAATCAGCCCCAGCATTTT
NA	TRBV29-1	TRBD1	TRBJ2-4	CSAGGQGNIQYF	TGCAGCGCTGGTGGACAGGGGAACATTCAGTACTTC
once	TRBV19	TRBD2	TRBJ2-5	CASSPLSGGGETQYF	TGTGCCAGTTCCCCCCTTAGCGGGGGGGGAGAGACCCAGTACTTC
NA	TRBV11-2	NA	TRBJ1-2	CASSLDLGYYGYTF	TGTGCCAGCAGCTTAGATCTAGGATACTATGGCTACACCTTC
NA	TRBV5-1	NA	TRBJ2-5	CASSLEQETQYF	TGCGCCAGCAGCTTGGAACAAGAGACCCAGTACTTC
NA	TRBV30	NA	TRBJ1-1	CASALFPEAFF	TGTGCCTCCGCGCTTTTTCCCGAAGCTTTCTTT
once	TRBV7-9	NA	TRBJ1-2	CASSLAEPTRGYTF	TGTGCCAGCAGCTTGGCAGAACCCACGCGGGGCTACACCTTC
NA	TRBV27	NA	TRBJ2-5	CASREGPRGTQYF	TGTGCCAGCAGAGAGGGGCCTCGGGGGACCCAGTACTTC
NA	TRBV5-6	NA	TRBJ2-5	CASSLFQPGSETQYF	TGTGCCAGCAGCTTGTTTCAGCCAGGGAGCGAGACCCAGTACTTC
NA	TRBV2	TRBD2	TRBJ2-3	CASRAQLAGGTDTQYF	TGTGCCAGCAGGGCCCAGTTGGCGGGGGGCACAGATACGCAGTATTTT
NA	TRBV7-9	NA	TRBJ2-2	CASSLSGSGELFF	TGTGCCAGCAGCTTGTCGGGGTCCGGGGAGCTGTTTTTT